A single sample is the source of the 10 T cell receptor beta chains below, sequenced in a study of blood T cell repertoires in COVID-19. Using immunoSEQ multiplex PCR, the repertoire was profiled, and TCRdb retains in-frame clones only, with some absent. The profile covers tens of thousands of clones, with 65% to 90% appearing a single time and roughly two fifths taken by the ten largest. The sequenced material came from peripheral blood. These receptors were obtained from an elderly man with acute or convalescent COVID-19.

The genes are TRBV11-2 and TRBJ2-7; D is unresolved. Germline CDR1 and CDR2: SGHAT and FQNNGV. The CDR3 runs 11 residues. Between the trimmed V and J ends, which lost 5 bases and 4 bases, there was a span of 6 bases. CDR3 coding DNA: TGTGCCAGCAGCCTGAGGTACGAGCAGTACTTC. It translates to CASSLRYEQYF.

V is TRBV5-1 and J is TRBJ1-2; D gene ambiguous. Trimming left V 1 base short and J 0 bases short, with 7 bases between. CDR1 and CDR2 (germline): SGHRS, YFSETQ. The CDR3 covers 14 residues. In nucleotides, the CDR3 is TGCGCCAGCAGCTTGAACAGCCCTAACTATGGCTACACCTTC. Translation gives CASSLNSPNYGYTF.

CDR3 sequence reads: CASSLVPLGNQPQHF. The CDR3 DNA reads as TGCGCCAGCAGCTTAGTCCCACTCGGCAATCAGCCCCAGCATTTT. This chain links TRBV5-1 with TRBJ1-5; D unresolved. Trimming removed 2 bases from V and 2 bases from J, with 11 bases in between. Germline loops: CDR1 SGHRS, CDR2 YFSETQ. The CDR3 covers 15 residues.

V and J are TRBV7-2 and TRBJ1-5; D is perhaps TRBD1 (5 bases). CDR1 is SGHTA and CDR2 is FQGNSA in the germline V gene. The germline V and J ends were trimmed by 3 bases and 6 bases, with 12 bases remaining between them. This CDR3 has 14 amino acids. CDR3 protein: CASSLQGLGQPQHF. The CDR3 coding sequence is TGTGCCAGCAGCTTGCAGGGACTCGGTCAGCCCCAGCATTTT.

Only one count was recorded for this clone. The chain employs TRBV10-2 and TRBJ2-4, with 10 bases matching TRBD2. V trimming: 8 bases; J trimming: 6 bases; junction bases outside the gene matches: 10. Germline CDR1 reads WSHSY; CDR2 reads SAAADI. The CDR3 is 15 amino acids. The CDR3 here is CASGLAGVAVNIQYF. The CDR3 region has the DNA TGCGCCAGCGGGCTAGCGGGAGTAGCGGTAAACATTCAGTACTTC.

The chain recombines TRBV11-3 with TRBJ2-1; 10 bases agree with TRBD2. J gave up 3 bases and V 5 bases, and 4 bases lay outside the gene matches. The CDR3 sequence is 15 residues long. Germline V gives CDR1 SGHNT, CDR2 YENEEA. The CDR3 loop reads CASSITSGDYNEQFF. The DNA of the CDR3 is TGTGCCAGCAGCATCACTAGCGGGGACTACAATGAGCAGTTCTTC.

The chain couples TRBV30 to TRBJ1-1; D perhaps matches TRBD1 (6 bases). The CDR3 has 13 amino acids. Trimming stripped 0 bases from V and 10 bases from J, with 15 bases between. Germline-derived CDR1 and CDR2 are GTSNPN and SVGIG (reference sequence). CDR3 residues: CAWSVSGKQGAFF. The CDR3 DNA sequence: TGTGCCTGGAGTGTTTCAGGGAAACAGGGAGCTTTCTTT.

The chain carries TRBV5-6 and TRBJ2-5; 7 nucleotides line up with TRBD2. This CDR3 is 16 amino acids long. The J segment lost 5 bases and the V segment lost 0 bases, leaving 10 bases of the junction unmatched. In germline, CDR1 is SGHDT, CDR2 YYEEEE. The CDR3 loop reads CASSLVQGLVGETQYF. The CDR3 bases are TGTGCCAGCAGCTTGGTCCAAGGACTAGTTGGGGAGACCCAGTACTTC.

V is TRBV19 and J is TRBJ1-1, with D unclear. Trimming took off 4 bases at V and 4 bases at J, with 7 bases between the two ends. The CDR3 is made up of 12 amino acids. Germline V gives CDR1 LNHDA, CDR2 SQIVND (reference sequence). The CDR3 coding sequence is TGTGCCAGTAGTAATCAGTTCACTGAAGCTTTCTTT. Residues: CASSNQFTEAFF.

This chain connects TRBV30 to TRBJ2-2, with 9 nucleotides matching TRBD2. The germline V gene has CDR1 GTSNPN and CDR2 SVGIG (reference sequence). V lost 0 bases, J lost 6 bases, and 14 bases stayed unmatched. The CDR3 totals 18 residues. The CDR3 loop reads CAWSVRLAGQQQAGELFF. The CDR3 DNA is TGTGCCTGGAGTGTACGGCTAGCGGGACAACAGCAGGCCGGGGAGCTGTTTTTT. The entire variable domain, with the rest obtained from reference TRBV30 and TRBJ2-2, is as follows: SQTIHQWPATLVQPVGSPLSLECTVEGTSNPNLYWYRQAAGRGLQLLFYSVGIGQISSEVPQNLSASRPQDRQFILSSKKLLLSDSGFYLCAWSVRLAGQQQAGELFFGEGSRLTVL.